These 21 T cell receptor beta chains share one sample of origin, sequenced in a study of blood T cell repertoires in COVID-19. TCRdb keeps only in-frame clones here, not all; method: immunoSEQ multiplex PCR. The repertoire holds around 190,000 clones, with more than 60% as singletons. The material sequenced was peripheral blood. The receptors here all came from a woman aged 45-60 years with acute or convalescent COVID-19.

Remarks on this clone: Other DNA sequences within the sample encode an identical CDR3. CDR3 nucleotides: TGTGCCAGCAGTTCCCAACGGAGCTCTGGAAACACCATATATTTT. This codes for CASSSQRSSGNTIYF. The genes are TRBV6-5 and TRBJ1-3; D gene uncertain. CDR1 and CDR2 (germline): MNHEY, SVGAGI. V was shortened by 4 bases and J by 0 bases, with 10 bases between the two germline ends. The CDR3 is 15 amino acids.

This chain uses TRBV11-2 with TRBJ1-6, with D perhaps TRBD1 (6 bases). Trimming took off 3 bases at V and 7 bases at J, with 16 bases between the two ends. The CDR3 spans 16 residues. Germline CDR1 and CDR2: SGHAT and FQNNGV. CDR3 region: CASSFVTGLPNSPLHF. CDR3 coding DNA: TGTGCCAGCAGCTTTGTAACAGGGTTGCCGAATTCACCCCTCCACTTT.

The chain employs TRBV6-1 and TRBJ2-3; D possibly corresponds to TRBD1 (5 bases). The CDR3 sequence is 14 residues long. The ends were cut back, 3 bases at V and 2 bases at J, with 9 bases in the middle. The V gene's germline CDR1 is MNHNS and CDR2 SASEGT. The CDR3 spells CASSDAGSTDTQYF. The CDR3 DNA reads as TGTGCCAGCAGTGACGCAGGGTCCACAGATACGCAGTATTTT.

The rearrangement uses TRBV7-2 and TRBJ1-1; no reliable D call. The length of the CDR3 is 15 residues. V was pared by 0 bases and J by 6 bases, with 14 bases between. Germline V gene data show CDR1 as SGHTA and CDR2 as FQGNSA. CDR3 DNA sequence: TGTGCCAGCAGCTTAGCGGGAGGTATAACCCCTGAAGCTTTCTTT. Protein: CASSLAGGITPEAFF.

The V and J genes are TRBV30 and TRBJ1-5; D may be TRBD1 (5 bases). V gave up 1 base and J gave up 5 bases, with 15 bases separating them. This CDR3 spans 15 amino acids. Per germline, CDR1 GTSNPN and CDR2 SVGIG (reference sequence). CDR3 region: CAWSGKGWGDQPQHF. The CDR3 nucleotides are TGTGCCTGGAGTGGTAAGGGCTGGGGGGATCAGCCCCAGCATTTT. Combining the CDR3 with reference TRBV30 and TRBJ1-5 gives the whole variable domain SQTIHQWPATLVQPVGSPLSLECTVEGTSNPNLYWYRQAAGRGLQLLFYSVGIGQISSEVPQNLSASRPQDRQFILSSKKLLLSDSGFYLCAWSGKGWGDQPQHFGDGTRLSIL.

In DNA, the CDR3 is TGTGCCAGCATCAGGACAGCTTCCTATGGCTACACCTTC. It encodes CASIRTASYGYTF. This chain connects TRBV6-5 to TRBJ1-2; D possibly corresponds to TRBD1 (6 bases). The CDR3 is made up of 13 amino acids. In germline, CDR1 is MNHEY, CDR2 SVGAGI. V lost 7 bases, J lost 4 bases, and 13 bases lay in between.

CDR3 in amino acids: CAWSDRGHQPQHF. The CDR3, as DNA: TGTGCCTGGAGTGACAGGGGCCATCAGCCCCAGCATTTT. The genes are TRBV30 and TRBJ1-5; 7 nucleotides agree with TRBD1. There are 13 residues in the CDR3. The germline V gene encodes CDR1 GTSNPN and CDR2 SVGIG (reference sequence). V gave up 1 base and J gave up 5 bases; unmatched junction bases: 2.

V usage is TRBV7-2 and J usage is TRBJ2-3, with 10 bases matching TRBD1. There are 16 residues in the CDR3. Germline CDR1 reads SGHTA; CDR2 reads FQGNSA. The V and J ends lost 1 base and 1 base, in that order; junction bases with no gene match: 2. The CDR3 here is CASSLVGTGGTDTQYF. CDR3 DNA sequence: TGTGCCAGCAGCTTAGTGGGGACAGGGGGCACAGATACGCAGTATTTT.

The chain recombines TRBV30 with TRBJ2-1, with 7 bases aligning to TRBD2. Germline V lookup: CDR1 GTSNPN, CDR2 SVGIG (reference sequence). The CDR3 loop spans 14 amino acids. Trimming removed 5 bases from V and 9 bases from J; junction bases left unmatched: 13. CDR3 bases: TGTGCCTGGGTACCGAGCGGGAACGGGGGTGAGCAGTTCTTC. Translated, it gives CAWVPSGNGGEQFF.

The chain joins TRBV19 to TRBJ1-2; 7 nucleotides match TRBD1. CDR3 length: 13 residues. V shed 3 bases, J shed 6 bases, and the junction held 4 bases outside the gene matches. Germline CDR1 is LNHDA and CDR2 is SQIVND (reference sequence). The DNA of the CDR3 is TGTGCCAGTAGTATGGTTACAGGGGATGGCTACACCTTC. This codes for CASSMVTGDGYTF.

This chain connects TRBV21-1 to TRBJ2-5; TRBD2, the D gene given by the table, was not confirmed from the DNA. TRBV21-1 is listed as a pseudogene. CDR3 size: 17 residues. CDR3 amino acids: CASSKVRRETQWATQYF. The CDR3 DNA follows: TGTGCCAGCAGCAAAGTCAGGAGGGAGACCCAGTGGGCGACCCAGTACTTC.

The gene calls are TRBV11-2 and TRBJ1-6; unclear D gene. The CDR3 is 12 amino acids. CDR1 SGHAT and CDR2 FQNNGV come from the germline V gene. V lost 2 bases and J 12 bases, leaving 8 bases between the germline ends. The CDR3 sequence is CASSLRTGPLHF. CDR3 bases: TGTGCCAGCAGCTTACGTACGGGACCCCTCCACTTT.

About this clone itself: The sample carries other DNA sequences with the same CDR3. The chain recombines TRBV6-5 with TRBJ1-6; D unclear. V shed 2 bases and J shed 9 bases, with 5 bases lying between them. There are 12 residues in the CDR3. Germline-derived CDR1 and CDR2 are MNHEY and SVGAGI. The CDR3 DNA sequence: TGTGCCAGCAGTTACAGAGGTTCACCCCTCCACTTT. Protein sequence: CASSYRGSPLHF.

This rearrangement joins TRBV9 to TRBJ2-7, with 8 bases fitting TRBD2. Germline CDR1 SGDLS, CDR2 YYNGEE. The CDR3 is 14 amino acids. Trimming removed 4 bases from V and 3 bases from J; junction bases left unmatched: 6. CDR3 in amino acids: CASSPEAGGYEQYF. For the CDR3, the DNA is TGTGCCAGCAGCCCCGAGGCGGGAGGCTACGAGCAGTACTTC.

The CDR3 DNA sequence: TGTGCCAGCAGTGACTCGAGGACTAGCGGGGGGGCAACAGATACGCAGTATTTT. As protein: CASSDSRTSGGATDTQYF. The genes are TRBV6-4 and TRBJ2-3; TRBD2 aligns across 15 bases. V shed 0 bases and J 3 bases; nucleotides not matched to a gene: 4. CDR3 length: 18 amino acids. Germline V gives CDR1 MRHNA, CDR2 SNTAGT.

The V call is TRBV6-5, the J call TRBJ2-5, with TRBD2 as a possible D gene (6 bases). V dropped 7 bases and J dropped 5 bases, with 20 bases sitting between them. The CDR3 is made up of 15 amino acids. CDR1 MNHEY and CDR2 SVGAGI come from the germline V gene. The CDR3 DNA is TGTGCCAGCAAAACCTCGGGACTCCAGGTGGAGACCCAGTACTTC. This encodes CASKTSGLQVETQYF.

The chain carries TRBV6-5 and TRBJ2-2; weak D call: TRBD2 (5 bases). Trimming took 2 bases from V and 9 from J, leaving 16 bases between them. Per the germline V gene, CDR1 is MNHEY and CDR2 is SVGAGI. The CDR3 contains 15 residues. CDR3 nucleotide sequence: TGTGCCAGCAGTTACCAACCTACTAGTTCCCGGGAGCTGTTTTTT. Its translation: CASSYQPTSSRELFF.

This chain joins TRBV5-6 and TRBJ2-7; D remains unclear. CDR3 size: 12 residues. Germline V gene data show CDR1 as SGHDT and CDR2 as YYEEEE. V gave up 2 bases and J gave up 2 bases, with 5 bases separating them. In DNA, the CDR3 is TGTGCCAGCAGCTTTTCGGCCTACGAGCAGTACTTC. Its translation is CASSFSAYEQYF. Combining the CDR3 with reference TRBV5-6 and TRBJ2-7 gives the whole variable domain DAGVTQSPTHLIKTRGQQVTLRCSPKSGHDTVSWYQQALGQGPQFIFQYYEEEERQRGNFPDRFSGHQFPNYSSELNVNALLLGDSALYLCASSFSAYEQYFGPGTRLTVT.

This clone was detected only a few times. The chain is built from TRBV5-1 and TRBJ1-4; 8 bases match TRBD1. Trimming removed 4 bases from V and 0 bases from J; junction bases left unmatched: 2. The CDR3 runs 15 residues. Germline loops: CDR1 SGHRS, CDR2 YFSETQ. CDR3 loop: CASSVQGATNEKLFF. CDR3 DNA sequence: TGCGCCAGCAGCGTACAGGGGGCAACTAATGAAAAACTGTTTTTT. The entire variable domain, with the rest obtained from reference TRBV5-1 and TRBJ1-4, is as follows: KAGVTQTPRYLIKTRGQQVTLSCSPISGHRSVSWYQQTPGQGLQFLFEYFSETQRNKGNFPGRFSGRQFSNSRSEMNVSTLELGDSALYLCASSVQGATNEKLFFGSGTQLSVL.

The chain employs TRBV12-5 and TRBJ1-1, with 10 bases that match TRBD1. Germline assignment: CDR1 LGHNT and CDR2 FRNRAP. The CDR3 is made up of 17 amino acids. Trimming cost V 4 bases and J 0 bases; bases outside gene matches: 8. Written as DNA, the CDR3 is TGTGCTAGTGGTTCAGGGGGACAGGGGCTCATGAACACTGAAGCTTTCTTT. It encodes CASGSGGQGLMNTEAFF.

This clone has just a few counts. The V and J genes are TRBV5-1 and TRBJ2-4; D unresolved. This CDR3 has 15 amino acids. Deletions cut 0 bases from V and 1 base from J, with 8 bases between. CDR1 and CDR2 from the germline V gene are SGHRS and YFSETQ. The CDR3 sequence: CASSLVPSAKNIQYF. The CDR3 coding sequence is TGCGCCAGCAGCTTGGTCCCGAGCGCCAAAAACATTCAGTACTTC.